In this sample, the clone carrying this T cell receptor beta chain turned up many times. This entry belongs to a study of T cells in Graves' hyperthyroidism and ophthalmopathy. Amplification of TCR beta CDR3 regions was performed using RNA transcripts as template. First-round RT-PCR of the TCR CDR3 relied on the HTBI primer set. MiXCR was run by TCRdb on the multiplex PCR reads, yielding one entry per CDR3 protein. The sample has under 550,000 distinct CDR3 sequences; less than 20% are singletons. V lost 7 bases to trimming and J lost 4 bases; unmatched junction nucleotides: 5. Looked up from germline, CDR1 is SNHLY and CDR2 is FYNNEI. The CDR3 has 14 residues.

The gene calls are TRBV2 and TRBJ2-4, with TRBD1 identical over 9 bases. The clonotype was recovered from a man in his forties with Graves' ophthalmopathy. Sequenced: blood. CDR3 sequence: CASIAGQGKNIQYF. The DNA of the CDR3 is TGTGCCAGCATTGCCGGACAGGGGAAAAACATTCAGTACTTC.